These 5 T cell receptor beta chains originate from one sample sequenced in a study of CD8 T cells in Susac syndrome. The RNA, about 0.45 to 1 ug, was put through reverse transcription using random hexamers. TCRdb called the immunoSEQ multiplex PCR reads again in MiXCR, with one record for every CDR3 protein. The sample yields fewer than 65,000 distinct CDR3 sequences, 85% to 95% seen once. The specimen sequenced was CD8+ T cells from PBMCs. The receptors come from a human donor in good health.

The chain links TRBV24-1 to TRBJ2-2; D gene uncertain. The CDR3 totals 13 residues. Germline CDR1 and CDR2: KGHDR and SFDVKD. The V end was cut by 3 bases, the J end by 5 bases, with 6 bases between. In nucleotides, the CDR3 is TGTGCCACCAGTGATCTATCGACCGGGGAGCTGTTTTTT. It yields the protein CATSDLSTGELFF.

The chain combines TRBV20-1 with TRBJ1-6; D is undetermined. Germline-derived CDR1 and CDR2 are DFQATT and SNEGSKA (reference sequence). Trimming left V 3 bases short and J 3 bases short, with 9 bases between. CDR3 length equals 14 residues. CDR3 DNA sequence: TGCAGTGCTAGCCACCGGGGCTATAATTCACCCCTCCACTTT. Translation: CSASHRGYNSPLHF.

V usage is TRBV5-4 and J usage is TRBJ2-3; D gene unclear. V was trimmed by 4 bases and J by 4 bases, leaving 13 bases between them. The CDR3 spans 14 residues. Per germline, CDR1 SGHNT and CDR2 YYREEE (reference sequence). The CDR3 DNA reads TGTGCCAGCAGCGTCTCCTATGAGGCAGATACGCAGTATTTT. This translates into CASSVSYEADTQYF.

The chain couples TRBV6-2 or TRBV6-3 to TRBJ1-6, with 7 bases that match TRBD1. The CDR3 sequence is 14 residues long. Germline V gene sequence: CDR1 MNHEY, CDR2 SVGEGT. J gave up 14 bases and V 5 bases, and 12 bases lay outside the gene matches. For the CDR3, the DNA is TGTGCCAGCAGTCCCGGGACAGAGACTTGGTCCCTCCACTTT. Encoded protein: CASSPGTETWSLHF.

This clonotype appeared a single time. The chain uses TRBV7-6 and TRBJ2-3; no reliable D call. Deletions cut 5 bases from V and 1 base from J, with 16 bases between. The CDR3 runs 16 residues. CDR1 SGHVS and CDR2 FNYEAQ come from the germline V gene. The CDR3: CASSPRRRGGTDTQYF. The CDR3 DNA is TGTGCCAGCAGCCCTCGACGTCGCGGAGGCACAGATACGCAGTATTTT. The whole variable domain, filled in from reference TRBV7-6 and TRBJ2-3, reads GAGVSQSPRYKVTKRGQDVALRCDPISGHVSLYWYRQALGQGPEFLTYFNYEAQQDKSGLPNDRFSAERPEGSISTLTIQRTEQRDSAMYRCASSPRRRGGTDTQYFGPGTRLTVL.